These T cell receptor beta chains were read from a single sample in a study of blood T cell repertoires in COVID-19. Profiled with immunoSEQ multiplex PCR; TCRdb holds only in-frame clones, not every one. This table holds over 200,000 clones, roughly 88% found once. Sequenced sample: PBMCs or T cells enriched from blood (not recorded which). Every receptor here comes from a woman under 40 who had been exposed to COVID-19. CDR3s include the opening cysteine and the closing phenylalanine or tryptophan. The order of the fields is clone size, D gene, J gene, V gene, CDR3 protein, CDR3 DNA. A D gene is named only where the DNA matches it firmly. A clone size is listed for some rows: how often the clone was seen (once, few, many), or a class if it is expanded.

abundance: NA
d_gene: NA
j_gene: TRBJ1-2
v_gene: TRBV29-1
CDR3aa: CSAESPLDRIYGYTF
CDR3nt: TGCAGCGCCGAGTCCCCCCTCGACAGGATCTATGGCTACACCTTC

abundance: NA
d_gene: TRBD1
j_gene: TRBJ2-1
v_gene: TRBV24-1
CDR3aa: CATSDSQGRSYNEQFF
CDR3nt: TGTGCCACCAGTGATTCACAGGGGCGATCCTACAATGAGCAGTTCTTC

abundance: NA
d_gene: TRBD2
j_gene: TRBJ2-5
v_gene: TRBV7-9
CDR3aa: CASSWVGGSQQETQYF
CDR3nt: TGTGCCAGCAGCTGGGTGGGCGGGAGCCAACAAGAGACCCAGTACTTC

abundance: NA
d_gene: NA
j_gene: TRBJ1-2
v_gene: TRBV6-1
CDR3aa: CASSDARGDGYTF
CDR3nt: TGTGCCAGCAGTGACGCCAGGGGAGATGGCTACACCTTC

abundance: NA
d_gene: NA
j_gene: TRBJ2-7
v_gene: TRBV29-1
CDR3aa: CSTQDSTYEQYF
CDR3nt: TGCAGCACCCAGGACAGTACCTACGAGCAGTACTTC

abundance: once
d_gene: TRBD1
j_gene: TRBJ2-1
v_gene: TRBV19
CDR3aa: CASSNGQARYNEQFF
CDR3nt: TGTGCCAGTAGTAATGGACAGGCCAGATACAATGAGCAGTTCTTC

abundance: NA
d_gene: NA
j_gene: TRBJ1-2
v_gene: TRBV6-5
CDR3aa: CASSYSGRSGYGYTF
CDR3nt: TGTGCCAGCAGTTATAGTGGCAGGAGCGGCTATGGCTACACCTTC

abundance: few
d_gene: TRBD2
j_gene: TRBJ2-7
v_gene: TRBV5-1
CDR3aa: CASSLEAGGGYEQYF
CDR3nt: TGCGCCAGCAGCTTGGAAGCGGGAGGAGGCTACGAGCAGTACTTC

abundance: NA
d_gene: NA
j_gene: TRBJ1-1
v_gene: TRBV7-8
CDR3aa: CASSLSTVEAFF
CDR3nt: TGTGCCAGCAGCTTAAGTACAGTGGAAGCTTTCTTT

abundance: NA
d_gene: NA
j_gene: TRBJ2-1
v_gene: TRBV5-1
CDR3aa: CASSLTGNEQFF
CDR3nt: TGCGCCAGCAGCTTGACAGGCAATGAGCAGTTCTTC

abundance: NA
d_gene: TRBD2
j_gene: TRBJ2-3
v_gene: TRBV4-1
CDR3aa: CASSQASGRIPSTDTQYF
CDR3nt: TGCGCCAGCAGCCAAGCTAGCGGGAGGATCCCTAGCACAGATACGCAGTATTTT

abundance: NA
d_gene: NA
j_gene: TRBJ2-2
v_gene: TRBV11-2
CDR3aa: CASSPNTPRVNTGELFF
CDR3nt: TGTGCCAGCAGCCCTAACACCCCCAGGGTAAACACCGGGGAGCTGTTTTTT

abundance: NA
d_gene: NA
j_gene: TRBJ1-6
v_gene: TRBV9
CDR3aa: CASSVVAENSPLHF
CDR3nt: TGTGCCAGCAGCGTGGTGGCAGAAAATTCACCCCTCCACTTT

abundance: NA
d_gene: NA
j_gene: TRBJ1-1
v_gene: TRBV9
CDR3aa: CASSRTAGRLNTEAFF
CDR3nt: TGTGCCAGCAGCAGGACAGCCGGAAGATTGAACACTGAAGCTTTCTTT

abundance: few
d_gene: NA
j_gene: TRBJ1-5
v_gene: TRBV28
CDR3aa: CASSTSGDYSNQPQHF
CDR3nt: TGTGCCAGCAGCACCTCAGGGGATTATAGCAATCAGCCCCAGCATTTT

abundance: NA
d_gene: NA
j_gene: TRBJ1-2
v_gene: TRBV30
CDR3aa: CAWSARAGNGYTF
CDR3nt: TGTGCCTGGAGTGCCCGGGCGGGGAATGGCTACACCTTC

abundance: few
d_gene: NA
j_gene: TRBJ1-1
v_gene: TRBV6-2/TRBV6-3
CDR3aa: CASSIGGANTEAFF
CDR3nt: TGTGCCAGCAGCATCGGGGGGGCAAACACTGAAGCTTTCTTT

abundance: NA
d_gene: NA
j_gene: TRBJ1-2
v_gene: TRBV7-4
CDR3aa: CASTRQGMDYGYTF
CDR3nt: TGTGCCAGCACTAGGCAGGGAATGGACTATGGCTACACCTTC

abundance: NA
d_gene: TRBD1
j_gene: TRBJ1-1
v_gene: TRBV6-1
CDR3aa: CASSEQGAGTEAFF
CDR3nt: TGTGCCAGCAGTGAACAGGGGGCAGGGACTGAAGCTTTCTTT

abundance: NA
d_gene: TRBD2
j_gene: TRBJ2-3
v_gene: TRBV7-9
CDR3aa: CASSLVAGAEDTQYF
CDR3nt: TGTGCCAGCAGCTTAGTGGCGGGAGCGGAAGATACGCAGTATTTT

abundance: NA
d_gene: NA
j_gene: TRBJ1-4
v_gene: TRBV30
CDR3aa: CASPTGTNEKLFF
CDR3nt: TGTGCCTCCCCGACGGGAACTAATGAAAAACTGTTTTTT

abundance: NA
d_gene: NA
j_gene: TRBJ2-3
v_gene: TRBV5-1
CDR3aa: CASSLARLSSTDTQYF
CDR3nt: TGCGCCAGCAGCTTGGCGAGACTTTCTAGCACAGATACGCAGTATTTT

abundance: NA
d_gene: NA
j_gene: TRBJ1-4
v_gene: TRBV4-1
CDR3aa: CASSQVAVNEKLFF
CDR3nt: TGCGCCAGCAGCCAAGTCGCAGTTAATGAAAAACTGTTTTTT

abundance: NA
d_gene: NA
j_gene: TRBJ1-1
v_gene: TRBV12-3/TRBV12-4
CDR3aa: CASSLATGFRAFF
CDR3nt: TGTGCCAGCAGTTTAGCAACAGGGTTCCGAGCTTTCTTT

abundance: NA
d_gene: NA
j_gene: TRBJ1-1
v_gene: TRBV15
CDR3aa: CATSNKKGRGTEAFF
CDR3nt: TGTGCCACCAGCAATAAGAAGGGGCGCGGCACTGAAGCTTTCTTT

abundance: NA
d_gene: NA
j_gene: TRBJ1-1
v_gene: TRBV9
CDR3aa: CASSEQGFDTEAFF
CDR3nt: TGTGCCAGCAGTGAACAGGGTTTCGACACTGAAGCTTTCTTT